These 15 T cell receptor beta chains were all obtained from the same sample, sequenced in a study of blood T cell repertoires in COVID-19. Assay used: immunoSEQ multiplex PCR; TCRdb lists only in-frame clones, some missing. The profile shows nearly 90,000 clones, 80% to 95% of them singletons. The sample consisted of peripheral blood. The receptors were gathered from a man in his late teens or twenties with COVID-19, enrolled during active disease.

The V gene is TRBV28, the J gene TRBJ2-7; the match to TRBD2 covers 7 bases. Germline trimming cut 3 bases from V and 4 bases from J; bases unmatched to any gene: 3. The CDR3 is 13 residues long. CDR1 is MDHEN and CDR2 is SYDVKM in the germline V gene. CDR3 sequence (DNA): TGTGCCAGCAGTTTGGGGAGGGTTTACGAGCAGTACTTC. Protein sequence: CASSLGRVYEQYF.

The J gene is TRBJ2-7, the V gene TRBV19, with 8 bases aligning to TRBD1. From germline, CDR1 is LNHDA and CDR2 SQIVND (reference sequence). V shed 1 base and J 1 base; nucleotides not matched to a gene: 0. This CDR3 is built from 14 residues. In nucleotides, the CDR3 is TGTGCCAGTAGTATAGGACAGGGGTCCTACGAGCAGTACTTC. Translating it yields CASSIGQGSYEQYF.

The chain couples TRBV5-1 to TRBJ2-1; 8 positions match TRBD1. The CDR3 has 16 amino acids. Germline-derived CDR1 and CDR2 are SGHRS and YFSETQ. V shed 1 base and J 0 bases; nucleotides not matched to a gene: 3. CDR3 sequence reads: CASSLTGTGSYNEQFF. The CDR3 coding sequence is TGCGCCAGCAGCTTGACCGGGACAGGCTCCTACAATGAGCAGTTCTTC.

The chain carries TRBV4-3 and TRBJ2-2; weak D call: TRBD2 (5 bases). The V end was cut by 6 bases, the J end by 3 bases, with 11 bases between. CDR1 and CDR2 (germline): LGHNA, YSLEER. This CDR3 comprises 14 residues. In DNA, the CDR3 is TGCGCCAGCAGGAGGGAAAGGCACACCGGGGAGCTGTTTTTT. Encoded protein: CASRRERHTGELFF.

The CDR3 nucleotides are TGCGCCAGCAGCTTGGGTGGGACACTTGCGAACACCGGGGAGCTGTTTTTT. It is translated as CASSLGGTLANTGELFF. The chain uses TRBV5-1 and TRBJ2-2; the D gene is possibly TRBD1 (6 bases). V was clipped by 0 bases and J by 0 bases, with 12 bases between them. The CDR3 spans 17 residues. Germline V gene sequence: CDR1 SGHRS, CDR2 YFSETQ.

J is TRBJ1-5 and V is TRBV5-6, with D possibly matching TRBD1 (6 bases). The V and J ends lost 4 bases and 7 bases respectively, with 12 bases between them. This CDR3 comprises 13 residues. Germline V gene sequence: CDR1 SGHDT, CDR2 YYEEEE. CDR3 sequence (DNA): TGTGCCAGCAGCCCGGCTAGGGGGCAGCCCCAGCATTTT. It yields the protein CASSPARGQPQHF. The full variable domain, its missing parts supplied by reference TRBV5-6 and TRBJ1-5, is DAGVTQSPTHLIKTRGQQVTLRCSPKSGHDTVSWYQQALGQGPQFIFQYYEEEERQRGNFPDRFSGHQFPNYSSELNVNALLLGDSALYLCASSPARGQPQHFGDGTRLSIL.

This chain connects TRBV18 to TRBJ2-6; TRBD1 matches 8 bases. The germline V gene encodes CDR1 KGHSH and CDR2 LQKENI. The CDR3 runs 18 residues. Trimming removed 5 bases from V and 0 bases from J; junction bases left unmatched: 9. The CDR3 DNA follows: TGTGCCAGCTCATGGACAGGGTTGGACTCCTCTGGGGCCAACGTCCTGACTTTC. Its translation: CASSWTGLDSSGANVLTF.

This chain connects TRBV28 to TRBJ1-3; D ambiguous. V lost 4 bases and J 0 bases, leaving 10 bases between the germline ends. Germline CDR1 is MDHEN and CDR2 is SYDVKM. The CDR3 loop spans 15 amino acids. CDR3 sequence (DNA): TGTGCCAGCAGTTCCCCGACACTCTCTGGAAACACCATATATTTT. This gives the protein CASSSPTLSGNTIYF.

This clone was seen only once. The rearrangement joins TRBV5-1 to TRBJ1-3; D unresolved. Germline CDR1 is SGHRS and CDR2 is YFSETQ. This CDR3 comprises 17 residues. The germline V and J ends were trimmed by 0 bases and 0 bases, with 13 bases remaining between them. In DNA, the CDR3 is TGCGCCAGCAGCTTGGGTTGGCGGATCGACTCTGGAAACACCATATATTTT. It codes for CASSLGWRIDSGNTIYF.

For the CDR3, the DNA is TGTGCCAGCAGTCCGACCTTGGGAGCCGGGGAGCTGTTTTTT. Residues: CASSPTLGAGELFF. The J gene is TRBJ2-2, the V gene TRBV6-2 or TRBV6-3; tentatively, D is TRBD2 (5 bases). The germline V gene has CDR1 MNHEY and CDR2 SVGEGT. The ends were cut back, 5 bases at V and 6 bases at J, with 13 bases in the middle. This CDR3 region has 14 residues.

V gene TRBV27 combines with J gene TRBJ1-2; 8 bases match TRBD1. The CDR3 extends over 14 amino acids. The junction had 4 bases not matched to a gene; V was cut back by 3 bases and J by 4 bases. Germline V gene lookup returns CDR1 MNHEY and CDR2 SMNVEV (reference sequence). CDR3 coding DNA: TGTGCCAGCAGTTTCACAGGGGGGTTCTATGGCTACACCTTC. Its protein product is CASSFTGGFYGYTF.

The J gene is TRBJ2-1, the V gene TRBV7-2; perhaps TRBD1 as D (5 bases). Germline V gene data show CDR1 as SGHTA and CDR2 as FQGNSA. The CDR3 sequence is 14 residues long. V was pared by 1 base and J by 4 bases, with 8 bases between. CDR3 protein: CASSLDTGYNEQFF. The CDR3 bases are TGTGCCAGCAGCTTAGATACAGGTTACAATGAGCAGTTCTTC.

The chain links TRBV19 to TRBJ2-2, with 10 bases aligning to TRBD1. The V segment lost 6 bases and the J segment 6 bases; nucleotides outside the gene matches: 4. CDR1 is LNHDA and CDR2 is SQIVND in the germline V gene (reference sequence). This CDR3 has 14 amino acids. The CDR3 sequence is CASSRTGGAGELFF. In DNA form, the CDR3 reads TGTGCCAGTAGCAGGACAGGGGGGGCCGGGGAGCTGTTTTTT.

The chain carries TRBV9 and TRBJ1-2, with D possibly TRBD1 on 5 matching bases. Germline V gene lookup returns CDR1 SGDLS and CDR2 YYNGEE. The CDR3 is 13 amino acids. V was cut by 4 bases and J by 8 bases, with 15 bases left in between. The DNA of the CDR3 is TGTGCCAGCAGCCCCCCGGGGGTTAGAGGCTACACCTTC. Residues: CASSPPGVRGYTF.

The V call is TRBV5-6, the J call TRBJ2-5; D remains ambiguous. CDR1 and CDR2 from the germline V gene are SGHDT and YYEEEE. CDR3 length: 12 residues. Trimming shortened V by 1 base and J by 2 bases, and 3 bases separated the two germline ends. CDR3 amino acids: CASSLPQETQYF. CDR3 sequence (DNA): TGTGCCAGCAGCTTGCCGCAAGAGACCCAGTACTTC.